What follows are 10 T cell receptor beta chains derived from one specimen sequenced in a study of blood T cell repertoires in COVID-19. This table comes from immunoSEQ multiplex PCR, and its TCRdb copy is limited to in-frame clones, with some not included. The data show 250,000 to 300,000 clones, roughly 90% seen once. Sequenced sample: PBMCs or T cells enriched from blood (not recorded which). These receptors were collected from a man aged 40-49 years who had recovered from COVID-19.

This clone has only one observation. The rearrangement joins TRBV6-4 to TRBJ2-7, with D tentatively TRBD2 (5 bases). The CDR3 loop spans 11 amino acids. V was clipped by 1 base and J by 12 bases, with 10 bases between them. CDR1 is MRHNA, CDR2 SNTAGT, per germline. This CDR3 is CASSDLGVLYF. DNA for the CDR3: TGTGCCAGCAGTGACTTGGGAGTTCTGTACTTC.

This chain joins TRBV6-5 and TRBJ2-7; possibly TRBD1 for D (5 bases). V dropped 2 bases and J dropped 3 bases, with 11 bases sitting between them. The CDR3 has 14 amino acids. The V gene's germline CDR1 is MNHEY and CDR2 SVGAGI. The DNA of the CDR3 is TGTGCCAGCAGTTACAAGAGACAGCTCTACGAGCAGTACTTC. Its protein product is CASSYKRQLYEQYF.

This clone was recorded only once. The CDR3 DNA is TGTGCCTGTTCCTACGACAGGGCGGATCAGCCCCAGCATTTT. Its translation is CACSYDRADQPQHF. This sequence joins TRBV30 and TRBJ1-5; 7 bases line up with TRBD1. V lost 6 bases and J lost 5; bases outside the gene matches: 10. The CDR3 spans 14 residues. Germline V gene lookup returns CDR1 GTSNPN and CDR2 SVGIG (reference sequence). Drawing the rest from reference TRBV30 and TRBJ1-5, the complete variable domain is SQTIHQWPATLVQPVGSPLSLECTVEGTSNPNLYWYRQAAGRGLQLLFYSVGIGQISSEVPQNLSASRPQDRQFILSSKKLLLSDSGFYLCACSYDRADQPQHFGDGTRLSIL.

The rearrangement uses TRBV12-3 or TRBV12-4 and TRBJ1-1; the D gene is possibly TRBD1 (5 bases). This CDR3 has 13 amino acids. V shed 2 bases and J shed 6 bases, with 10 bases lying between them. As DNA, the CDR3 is TGTGCCAGCAGTTTATGGGGGGTGGCTGAAGCTTTCTTT. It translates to CASSLWGVAEAFF.

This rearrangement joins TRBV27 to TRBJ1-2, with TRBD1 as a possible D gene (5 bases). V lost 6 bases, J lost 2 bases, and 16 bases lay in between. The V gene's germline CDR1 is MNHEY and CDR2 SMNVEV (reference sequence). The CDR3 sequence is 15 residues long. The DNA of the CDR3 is TGTGCCAGCAGGAACCGGGGGGATCAGAACTATGGCTACACCTTC. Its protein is CASRNRGDQNYGYTF.

The DNA for the CDR3 is TGTGCCAGTAGTATAGCTAGGGGATACAATGAGCAGTTCTTC. It translates to CASSIARGYNEQFF. The gene calls are TRBV19 and TRBJ2-1; D is possibly TRBD1 (5 bases). Germline CDR1 and CDR2: LNHDA and SQIVND (reference sequence). The CDR3 consists of 14 residues. Deletions cut 1 base from V and 4 bases from J, with 8 bases between.

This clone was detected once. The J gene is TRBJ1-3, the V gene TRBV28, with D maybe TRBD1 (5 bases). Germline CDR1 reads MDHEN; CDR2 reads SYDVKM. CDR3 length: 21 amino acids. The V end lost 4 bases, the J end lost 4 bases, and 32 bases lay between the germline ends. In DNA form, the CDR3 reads TGTGCCAGCAGTTCAGGATGGTTGGGGACTGGAGCCGCAACCCGGGGAAACACCATATATTTT. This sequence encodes CASSSGWLGTGAATRGNTIYF.

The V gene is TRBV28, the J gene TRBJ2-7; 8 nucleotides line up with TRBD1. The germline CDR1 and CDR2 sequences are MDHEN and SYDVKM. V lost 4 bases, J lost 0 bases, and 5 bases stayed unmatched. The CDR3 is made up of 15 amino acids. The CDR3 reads CASSSRDRPSYEQYF. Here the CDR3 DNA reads TGTGCCAGCAGTTCCCGGGACAGGCCCTCCTACGAGCAGTACTTC. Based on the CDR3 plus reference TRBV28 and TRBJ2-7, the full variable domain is DVKVTQSSRYLVKRTGEKVFLECVQDMDHENMFWYRQDPGLGLRLIYFSYDVKMKEKGDIPEGYSVSREKKERFSLILESASTNQTSMYLCASSSRDRPSYEQYFGPGTRLTVT.

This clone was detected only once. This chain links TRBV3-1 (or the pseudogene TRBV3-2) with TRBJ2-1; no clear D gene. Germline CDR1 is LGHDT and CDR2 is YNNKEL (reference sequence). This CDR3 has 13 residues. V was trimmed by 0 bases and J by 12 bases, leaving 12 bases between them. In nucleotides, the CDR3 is TGTGCCAGCAGCCAAGACAAGTCCTCAGGGCAGTTCTTC. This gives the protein CASSQDKSSGQFF.

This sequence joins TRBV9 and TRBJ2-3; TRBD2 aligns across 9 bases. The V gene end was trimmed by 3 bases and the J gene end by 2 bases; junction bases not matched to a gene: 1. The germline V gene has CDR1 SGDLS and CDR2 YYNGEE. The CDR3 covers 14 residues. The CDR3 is CASSASGVTDTQYF. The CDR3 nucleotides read TGTGCCAGCAGCGCTAGCGGGGTCACAGATACGCAGTATTTT.